The sequence of this T cell receptor beta chain was determined in a study of T cell clones after liver transplantation (dated by TCRdb to about 2019). General notes on the study: The samples were obtained from ITN030ST, a randomized trial that attempted immunosuppression withdrawal within 2 years after liver transplantation. Donor-reactive T cell clones were identified by TCRbeta sequencing after a pre-transplant mixed lymphocyte reaction and then tracked in post-transplant blood. Third party-reactive TCRbeta sequences from pre-transplant MLRs were also identified as an antigen-independent comparator for donor-reactive sequences. Three of the eight recipients were HCV-positive; the others were transplanted for non-autoimmune, non-viral indications. No induction therapy was given to the subjects, and standard immunosuppression was administered until randomization at 12-24 months post-transplant. Tolerance was defined as complete immunosuppression withdrawal for at least one year with no rise in liver enzymes beyond twice the upper limit of normal. Blood samples were collected pre-transplant, then pre-randomization ahead of withdrawal, and finally post-randomization once withdrawal had either been completed or failed. The study cohort included 8 liver transplant recipients, of whom 3 were classified as tolerant and 5 as non-tolerant. Study-level results and caveats: After accounting for repertoire turnover, donor-reactive detection was significantly reduced in 7 of 8 subjects for CD4 and 8 of 8 for CD8. The decline in donor-reactive sequences exceeded the decline in third party-reactive sequences, suggesting partial antigen-specific deletion that was unrelated to withdrawal success. A significant post-transplant decrease in circulating donor-reactive CD4 TCRbeta sequences was observed in most of the 8 subjects, irrespective of tolerance or HCV status. Low numbers of available donor cells limited the measurable donor-reactive repertoire in a couple of subjects. Because of small, heterogeneous patient numbers and non-standardized post-transplant time points, the conclusions were only preliminary. Because no allograft tissue specimens were available, donor-reactive T cells may have migrated into the graft instead of being deleted.

V loses 9 bases, J loses 5 bases, and the germline ends lie 17 bases apart. The CDR3 spans 14 residues, from the cysteine through the phenylalanine. Only CDR3 DNA is held: 42 bases, read in frame from base 1. In the germline V gene (reference sequence), CDR1 corresponds to LNHDA and CDR2 to SQIVND. High-throughput TCRbeta CDR3 sequencing of frozen genomic DNA was performed by immunoSEQ, including PCR amplification, mapping, bias correction and internal controls. In the original analysis: Productive rearrangements were kept, and unique TCRbeta sequences were defined by CDR3 nucleotide sequence plus V and J gene. Donor-reactive sequences required at least 5-fold expansion in CFSE-low cells versus unstimulated pre-transplant cells and at least 0.01% frequency. Minimum frequency thresholds were set for each subject on the basis of the unstimulated sample with the lowest template count, so that a detection power of at least 90% was ensured. Jensen-Shannon divergence between the top 1000 TCRbeta sequences post- versus pre-transplant served as the measure of repertoire turnover. Two-sided Fisher's exact tests were used to test for changes in how often donor-reactive sequences were detected. Drawn from immuneACCESS, this table holds only the in-frame rearrangements with V and J called that TCRdb kept. Clones are partly lost; checked studies trace under half to an unresolved V gene and leave the rest unexplained. The DNA gave D and trimming, while V, J and clone size come from that table. The sample data list roughly 19,000 clones, and around 89% of these were observed just once. In total, the top ten clones hold under 15% of the sample.

Thawed unstimulated PBMCs were stained for CD3, CD4 and CD8 and FACS-sorted into CD3+CD4+ and CD3+CD8+ populations. All 8 studied subjects were randomized to immunosuppression withdrawal. The Qiagen DNeasy Blood and Tissue Kit was used for isolation of genomic DNA. Of note for this clone: Its target antigen remains unknown. No base qualities exist here, and no much larger clone lies one base off it.

The clonotype originates from a human patient who received a liver transplant. Some T cells may derive from the graft donor when a transplant has been performed. Recombination connected TRBV19 to TRBJ1-5, with the D gene not clear enough to name. Sequenced material: CD8+ T cells from blood, taken 45 to 46 months after liver transplant. The DNA sequence is TGTGCCAGCCATACTAACAGATACTATCAGCCCCAGCATTTT. Its protein is CASHTNRYYQPQHF.